A single TCR beta chain is shown here with its context. The data stem from a study of blood T cell repertoires in COVID-19. The repertoire was sequenced with immunoSEQ multiplex PCR; TCRdb's copy has only in-frame clones and lacks some. The sample lists about 220,000 clones; 70% to 90% were seen once. The junction had 8 bases not matched to a gene; V was cut back by 5 bases and J by 5 bases. CDR1 is SGHTA, CDR2 FQGTGA, per germline. The CDR3 totals 14 residues. The chain carries TRBV7-3 and TRBJ1-1, with 7 bases fitting TRBD1. The source of this sequence is a woman in her seventies with COVID-19, enrolled during active disease. The sequencing input was peripheral blood. The CDR3: CASSAQGGRTEAFF. The CDR3 DNA reads as TGTGCCAGCAGCGCGCAGGGGGGAAGGACTGAAGCTTTCTTT. Using reference TRBV7-3 and TRBJ1-1 for the parts outside the CDR3, the full variable domain is GAGVSQTPSNKVTEKGKYVELRCDPISGHTALYWYRQSLGQGPEFLIYFQGTGAADDSGLPNDRFFAVRPEGSVSTLKIQRTERGDSAVYLCASSAQGGRTEAFFGQGTRLTVV.